This T cell receptor (beta chain) was captured in a study of T cell repertoires in cytomegalovirus infection. The wider study: In the study, CMV epitopes included recently identified HLA-C-restricted and well-studied HLA-B-restricted ones. Signatures in public TCR beta sequences pointed to both CMV infection and matching HLA type. Study results and limitations: Dominant in the ex vivo response were TCR beta clonotypes restricted by HLA-C and specific for CMV.

This clonotype was observed a few times. Antigen specificity is unknown. MiXCR, run by TCRdb on the reads, gives a single entry per CDR3 protein. The sample holds fewer than 1,000,000 distinct CDR3 sequences, approximately 31% seen once. Trimming pared 0 bases from V and 2 bases from J, leaving 9 bases between. Germline lookup yields CDR1 SGDLS and CDR2 YYNGEE. The CDR3 totals 15 residues. This clonotype originated in a human donor in good health (CMV status not recorded). Some clones in this sample may be carry-over from other donors' samples. The chain couples TRBV9 to TRBJ1-3, with a tentative D call TRBD1 (5 bases). The input for sequencing was cultured CD8+ T cells from PBMCs, taken from culture after CMV antigen stimulation. This CDR3 is CASSVAGGTGNTIYF. CDR3 nucleotide sequence: TGTGCCAGCAGCGTAGCTGGGGGAACTGGAAACACCATATATTTT. The whole variable domain, remainder taken from reference TRBV9 and TRBJ1-3, is DSGVTQTPKHLITATGQRVTLRCSPRSGDLSVYWYQQSLDQGLQFLIQYYNGEERAKGNILERFSAQQFPDLHSELNLSSLELGDSALYFCASSVAGGTGNTIYFGEGSWLTVV.